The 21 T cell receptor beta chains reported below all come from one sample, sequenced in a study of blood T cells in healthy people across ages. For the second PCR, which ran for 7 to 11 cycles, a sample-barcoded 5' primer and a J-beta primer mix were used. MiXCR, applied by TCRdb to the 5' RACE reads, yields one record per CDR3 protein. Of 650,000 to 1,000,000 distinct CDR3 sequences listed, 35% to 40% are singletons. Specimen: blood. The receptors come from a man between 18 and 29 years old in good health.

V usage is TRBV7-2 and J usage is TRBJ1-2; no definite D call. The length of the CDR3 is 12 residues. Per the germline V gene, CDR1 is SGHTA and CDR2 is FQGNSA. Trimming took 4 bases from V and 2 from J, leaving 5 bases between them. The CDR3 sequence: CASSSPNYGYTF. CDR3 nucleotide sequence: TGTGCCAGCAGCTCCCCAAACTATGGCTACACCTTC.

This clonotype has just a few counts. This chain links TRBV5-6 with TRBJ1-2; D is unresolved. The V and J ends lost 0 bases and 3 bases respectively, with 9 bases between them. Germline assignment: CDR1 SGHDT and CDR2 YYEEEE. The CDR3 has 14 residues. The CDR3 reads CASSLGRTYYGYTF. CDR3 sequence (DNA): TGTGCCAGCAGCTTGGGCAGGACTTACTATGGCTACACCTTC.

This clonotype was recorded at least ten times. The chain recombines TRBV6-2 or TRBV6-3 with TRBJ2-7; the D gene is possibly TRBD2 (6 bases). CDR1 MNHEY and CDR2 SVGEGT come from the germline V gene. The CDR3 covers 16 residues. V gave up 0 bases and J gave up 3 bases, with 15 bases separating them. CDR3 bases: TGTGCCAGCAGTTACTCGATTCTGCGGGGCGACTACGAGCAGTACTTC. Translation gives CASSYSILRGDYEQYF.

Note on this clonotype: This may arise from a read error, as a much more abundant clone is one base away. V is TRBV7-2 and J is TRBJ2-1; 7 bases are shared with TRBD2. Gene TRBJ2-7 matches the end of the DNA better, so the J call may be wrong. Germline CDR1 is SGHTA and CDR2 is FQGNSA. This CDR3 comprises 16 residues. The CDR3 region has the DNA TGTGCCAGCAGCTTAGGCGGGGGTTCGTCCTACAATGAGCAGTACTTC. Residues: CASSLGGGSSYNEQYF.

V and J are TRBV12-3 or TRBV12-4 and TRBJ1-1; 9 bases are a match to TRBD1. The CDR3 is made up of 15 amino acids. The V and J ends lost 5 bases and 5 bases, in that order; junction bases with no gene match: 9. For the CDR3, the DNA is TGTGCCAGCAGTATGGGAGGACAGGGGCGAACTGAAGCTTTCTTT. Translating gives CASSMGGQGRTEAFF.

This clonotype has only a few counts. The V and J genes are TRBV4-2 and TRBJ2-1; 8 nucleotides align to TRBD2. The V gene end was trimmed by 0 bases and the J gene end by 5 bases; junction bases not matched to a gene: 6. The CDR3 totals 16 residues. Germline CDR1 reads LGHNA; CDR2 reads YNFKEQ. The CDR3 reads CASSQDVGAGDNEQFF. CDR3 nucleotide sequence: TGTGCCAGCAGCCAAGATGTGGGAGCGGGGGACAATGAGCAGTTCTTC.

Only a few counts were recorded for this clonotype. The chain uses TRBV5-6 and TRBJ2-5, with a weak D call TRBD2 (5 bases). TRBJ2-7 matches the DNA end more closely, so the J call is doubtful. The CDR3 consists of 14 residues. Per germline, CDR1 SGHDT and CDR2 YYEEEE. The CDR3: CASSLTGLSYEQYF. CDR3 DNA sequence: TGTGCCAGCAGCTTGACCGGACTCTCCTACGAGCAGTACTTC.

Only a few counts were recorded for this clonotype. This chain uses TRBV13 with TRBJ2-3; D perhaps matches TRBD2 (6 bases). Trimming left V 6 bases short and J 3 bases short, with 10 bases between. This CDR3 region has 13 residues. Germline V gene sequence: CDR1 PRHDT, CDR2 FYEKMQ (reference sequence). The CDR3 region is CASRVGGTDTQYF. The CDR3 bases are TGTGCCAGCAGAGTGGGGGGTACAGATACGCAGTATTTT.

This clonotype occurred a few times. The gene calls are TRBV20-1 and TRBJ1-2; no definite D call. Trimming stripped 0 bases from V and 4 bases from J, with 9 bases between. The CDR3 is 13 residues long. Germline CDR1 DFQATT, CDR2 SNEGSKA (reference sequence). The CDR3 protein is CSARDGYTYGYTF. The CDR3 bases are TGCAGTGCTAGAGATGGGTATACCTATGGCTACACCTTC.

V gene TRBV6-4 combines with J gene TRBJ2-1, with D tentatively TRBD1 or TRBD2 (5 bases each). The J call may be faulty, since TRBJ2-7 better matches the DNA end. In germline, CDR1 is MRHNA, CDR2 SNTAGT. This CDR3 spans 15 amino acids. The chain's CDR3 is CASSDWTGLGNEQYF. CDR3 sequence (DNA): TGTGCCAGCAGTGACTGGACGGGGCTGGGCAATGAGCAGTACTTC.

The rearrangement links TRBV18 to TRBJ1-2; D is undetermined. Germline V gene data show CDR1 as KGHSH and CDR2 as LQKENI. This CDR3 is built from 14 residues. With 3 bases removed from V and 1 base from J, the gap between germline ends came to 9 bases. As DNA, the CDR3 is TGTGCCAGCTCACCGCAGATGGGTAACTATGGCTACACCTTC. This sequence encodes CASSPQMGNYGYTF.

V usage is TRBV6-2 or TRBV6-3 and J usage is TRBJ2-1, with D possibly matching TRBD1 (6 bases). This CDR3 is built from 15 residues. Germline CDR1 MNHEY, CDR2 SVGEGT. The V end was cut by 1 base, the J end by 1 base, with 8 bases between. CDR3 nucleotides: TGTGCCAGCAGTTACTTACAGGGTTCCTACAATGAGCAGTTCTTC. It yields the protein CASSYLQGSYNEQFF.

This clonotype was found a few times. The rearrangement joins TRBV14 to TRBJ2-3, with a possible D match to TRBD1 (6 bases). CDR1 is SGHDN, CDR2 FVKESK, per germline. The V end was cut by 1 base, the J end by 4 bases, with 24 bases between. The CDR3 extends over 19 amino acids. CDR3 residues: CASSQASVRGHGYADTQYF. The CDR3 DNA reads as TGTGCCAGCAGCCAAGCATCGGTTAGGGGACACGGATACGCAGATACGCAGTATTTT.

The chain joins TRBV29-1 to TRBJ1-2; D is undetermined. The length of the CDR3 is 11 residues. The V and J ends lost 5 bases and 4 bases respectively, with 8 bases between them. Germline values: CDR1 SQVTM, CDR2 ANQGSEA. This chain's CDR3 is CSVPVFYGYTF. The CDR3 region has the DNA TGCAGCGTTCCAGTTTTCTATGGCTACACCTTC.

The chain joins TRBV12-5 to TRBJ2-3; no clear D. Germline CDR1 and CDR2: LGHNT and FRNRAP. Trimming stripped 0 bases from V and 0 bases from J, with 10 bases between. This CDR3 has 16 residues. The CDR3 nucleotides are TGTGCTAGTGGTTTGGTAGTTTCGAGGAGCACAGATACGCAGTATTTT. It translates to CASGLVVSRSTDTQYF.

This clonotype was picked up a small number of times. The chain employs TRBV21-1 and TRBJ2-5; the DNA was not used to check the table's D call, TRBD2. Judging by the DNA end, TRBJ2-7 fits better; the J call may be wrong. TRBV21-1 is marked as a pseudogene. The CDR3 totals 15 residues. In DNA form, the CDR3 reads TGTGCCAGCAGCAAATGGTCAGCGGGGGGTAACGAGCAGTACTTC. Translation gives CASSKWSAGGNEQYF.

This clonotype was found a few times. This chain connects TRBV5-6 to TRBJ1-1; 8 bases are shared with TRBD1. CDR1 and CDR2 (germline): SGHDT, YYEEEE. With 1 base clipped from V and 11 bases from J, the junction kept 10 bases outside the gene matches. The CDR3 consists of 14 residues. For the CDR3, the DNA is TGTGCCAGCAGCTTGCTGGGACAGGCCTTGAGTGCTTTCTTT. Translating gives CASSLLGQALSAFF.

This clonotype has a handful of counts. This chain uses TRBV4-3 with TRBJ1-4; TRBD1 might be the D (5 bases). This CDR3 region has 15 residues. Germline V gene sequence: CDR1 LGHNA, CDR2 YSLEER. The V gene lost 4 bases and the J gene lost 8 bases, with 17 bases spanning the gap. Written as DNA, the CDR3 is TGCGCCAGCAGCCGGCGCGGGGGGGTTGGAGAAAAACTGTTTTTT. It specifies CASSRRGGVGEKLFF.

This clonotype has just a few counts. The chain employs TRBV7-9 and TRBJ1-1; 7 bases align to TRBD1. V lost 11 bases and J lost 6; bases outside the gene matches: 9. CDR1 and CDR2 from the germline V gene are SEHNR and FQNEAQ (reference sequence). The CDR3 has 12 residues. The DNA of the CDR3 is TGTGCCCTTAAGGGACAGCCGCCTGAAGCTTTCTTT. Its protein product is CALKGQPPEAFF.

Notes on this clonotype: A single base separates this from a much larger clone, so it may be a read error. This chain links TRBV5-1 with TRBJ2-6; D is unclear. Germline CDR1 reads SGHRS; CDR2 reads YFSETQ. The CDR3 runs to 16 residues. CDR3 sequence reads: CASSLDRNSGTNVLTF. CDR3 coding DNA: TGCGCCAGCAGCCTGGACCGCAACTCTGGGACCAACGTCCTGACTTTC.

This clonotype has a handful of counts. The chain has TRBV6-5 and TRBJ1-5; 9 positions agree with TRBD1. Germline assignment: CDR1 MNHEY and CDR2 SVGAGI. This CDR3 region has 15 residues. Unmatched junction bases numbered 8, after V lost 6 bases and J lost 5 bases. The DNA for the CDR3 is TGTGCCAGCAGCAGACGGACAGGGGACTATCAGCCCCAGCATTTT. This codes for CASSRRTGDYQPQHF.